This T cell receptor (beta chain) was captured by sequencing in a study of blood T cell repertoires in COVID-19 (TCRdb year 2020). About the investigation overall: Samples covering the acute and convalescent phases of COVID-19 were provided by collaborators in the United States, Italy and Spain. The material from the prospective study consisted of cDNA or gDNA derived from T cells, B-cell-depleted T cells, or PBMCs. The samples were drawn from two sources: the first 160 participants of the ongoing ImmuneRACE study, and 1,254 subjects contributed by 6 global collaborators. The repertoires were released in a freely available public database meant as a resource for research on the immune response to SARS-CoV-2. Deeply sampled blood TCRbeta repertoires from subjects exposed to, actively infected with, or recovered from COVID-19 were included in the dataset. The sample metadata nearly always contained a de-identified subject ID, COVID-19 status, age in years and sex. Where available, HLA class I and class II types were taken from metadata supplied by the sample provider and were not determined by assay-based typing.

For CDR1 and CDR2, the germline V gene lists SGHTS and YDEGEE. V is cut by 2 bases and J by 7 bases, and the space between the germline ends is 15 bases. The CDR3 contains 14 residues, cysteine and phenylalanine counted. The retained sequence is limited to the CDR3, 42 bases, with the frame set at the first base. One collaborating source in Seattle enrolled patients during active infection and followed them longitudinally through the course of disease. Whole blood was collected in K2EDTA tubes by collaborating institutions according to the institutions' own protocols. For TCRbeta analysis, collaborators shipped samples as frozen whole blood, isolated PBMCs, or DNA extracted from either of those sample types. As concerns this clone: No antigen is known for it. Within one base of it there is no much larger clone, and no base qualities were kept.

Study-level results and caveats: The quantity of clinical and demographic metadata differed by source and by participant and was supplied without curation.

TCRbeta CDR3 regions were amplified from genomic DNA by means of the immunoSEQ Assay, a bias-controlled multiplex PCR. Per the source publication's procedure: Within the assay, amplification of reference gene primers was used to estimate how many nucleated cells each sample contained. To quantify the absolute abundance of each unique TCRbeta CDR3 rearrangement, sequence reads were collapsed and filtered. For each sample, productive Simpson clonality was calculated as the square root of Simpson's diversity index across productive rearrangements. What TCRdb holds here is the immuneACCESS table cut down to in-frame rearrangements. Part of the clones is not present; checked against another copy, under half of the missing clones reflect an unresolved V gene, and the others are unexplained. V and J calls and clone size are copied from that table; D and trimming were computed from the DNA. The sample table contains roughly 480,000 clones; only one count was recorded for 75% to 90% of them. The top ten hold around 0.9% of the sample.

What was sequenced was peripheral blood. This TCR was recovered from a man aged 18 to 30 with COVID-19, enrolled during active disease. The rearranged segments are TRBV5-8 and TRBJ1-2, with the D gene not clear enough to name. CDR3 reads: CASSFRSGRVGYTF. The DNA sequence reads TGTGCCAGCAGCTTCAGGTCCGGGAGGGTTGGCTACACCTTC.